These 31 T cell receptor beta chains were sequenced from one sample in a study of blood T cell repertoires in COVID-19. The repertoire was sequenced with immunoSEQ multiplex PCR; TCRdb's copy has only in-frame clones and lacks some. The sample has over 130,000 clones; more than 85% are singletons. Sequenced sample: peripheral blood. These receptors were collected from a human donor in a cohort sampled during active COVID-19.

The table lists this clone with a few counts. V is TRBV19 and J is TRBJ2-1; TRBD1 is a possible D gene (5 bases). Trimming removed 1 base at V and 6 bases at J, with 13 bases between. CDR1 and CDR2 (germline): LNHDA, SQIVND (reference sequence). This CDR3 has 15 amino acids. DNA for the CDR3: TGTGCCAGTAGTATAGGGGCAGGGAACTCCAATGAGCAGTTCTTC. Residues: CASSIGAGNSNEQFF.

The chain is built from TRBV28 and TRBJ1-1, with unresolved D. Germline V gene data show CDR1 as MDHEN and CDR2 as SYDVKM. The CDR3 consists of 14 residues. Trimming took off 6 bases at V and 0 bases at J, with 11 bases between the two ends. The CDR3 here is CASSWTGLNTEAFF. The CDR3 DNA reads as TGTGCCAGCAGCTGGACGGGGTTGAACACTGAAGCTTTCTTT.

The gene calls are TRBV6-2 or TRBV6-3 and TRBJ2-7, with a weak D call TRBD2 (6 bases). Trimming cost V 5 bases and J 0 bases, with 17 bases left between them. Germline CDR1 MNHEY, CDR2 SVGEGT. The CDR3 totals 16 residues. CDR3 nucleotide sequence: TGTGCCAGCAGTCCGTTGCTACTAGCCAGCTCCTACGAGCAGTACTTC. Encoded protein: CASSPLLLASSYEQYF.

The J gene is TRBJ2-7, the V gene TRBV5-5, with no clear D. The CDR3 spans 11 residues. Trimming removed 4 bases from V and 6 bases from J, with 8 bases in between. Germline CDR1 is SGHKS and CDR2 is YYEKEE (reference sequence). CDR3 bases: TGTGCCAGCAGCCAACTTCTCGAGCAGTACTTC. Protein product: CASSQLLEQYF.

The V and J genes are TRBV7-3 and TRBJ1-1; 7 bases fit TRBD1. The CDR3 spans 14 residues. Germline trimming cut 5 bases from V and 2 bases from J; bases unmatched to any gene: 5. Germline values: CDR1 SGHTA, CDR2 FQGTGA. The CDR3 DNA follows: TGTGCCAGCAGCCTACAGGGGACCAACACTGAAGCTTTCTTT. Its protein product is CASSLQGTNTEAFF. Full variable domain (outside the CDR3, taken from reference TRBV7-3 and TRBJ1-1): GAGVSQTPSNKVTEKGKYVELRCDPISGHTALYWYRQSLGQGPEFLIYFQGTGAADDSGLPNDRFFAVRPEGSVSTLKIQRTERGDSAVYLCASSLQGTNTEAFFGQGTRLTVV.

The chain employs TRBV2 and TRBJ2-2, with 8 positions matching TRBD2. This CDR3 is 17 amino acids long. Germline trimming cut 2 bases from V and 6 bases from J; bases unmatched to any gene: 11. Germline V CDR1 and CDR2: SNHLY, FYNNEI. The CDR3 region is CASSESEPSGFSGELFF. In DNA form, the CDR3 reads TGTGCCAGCAGTGAAAGCGAGCCTAGCGGGTTTTCCGGGGAGCTGTTTTTT.

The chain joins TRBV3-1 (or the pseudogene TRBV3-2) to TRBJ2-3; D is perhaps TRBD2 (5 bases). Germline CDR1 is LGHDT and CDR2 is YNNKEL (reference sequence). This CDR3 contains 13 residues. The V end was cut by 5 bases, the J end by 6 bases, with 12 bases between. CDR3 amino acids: CASSYRGVDTQYF. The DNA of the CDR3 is TGTGCCAGCAGCTATCGGGGTGTCGATACGCAGTATTTT.

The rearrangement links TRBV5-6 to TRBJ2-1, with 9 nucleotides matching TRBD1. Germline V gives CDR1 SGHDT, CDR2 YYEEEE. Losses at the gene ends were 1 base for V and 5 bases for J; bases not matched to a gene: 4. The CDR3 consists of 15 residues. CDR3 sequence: CASSLYRGLDNEQFF. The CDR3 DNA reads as TGTGCCAGCAGCTTGTACAGGGGGCTAGACAATGAGCAGTTCTTC.

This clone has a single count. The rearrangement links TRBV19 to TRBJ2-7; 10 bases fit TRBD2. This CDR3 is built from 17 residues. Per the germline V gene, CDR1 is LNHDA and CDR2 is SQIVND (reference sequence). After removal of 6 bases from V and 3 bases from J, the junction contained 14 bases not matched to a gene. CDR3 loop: CASSTRASGTSDYEQYF. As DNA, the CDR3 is TGTGCCAGTAGCACAAGAGCCTCCGGGACTAGCGACTACGAGCAGTACTTC.

The DNA for the CDR3 is TGTGCCAGCAGTTACTCGGGCGTCACTGAAGCTTTCTTT. This encodes CASSYSGVTEAFF. This chain joins TRBV6-6 and TRBJ1-1, with D unclear. The CDR3 has 13 residues. Trimming left V 0 bases short and J 4 bases short, with 6 bases between. Germline CDR1 is MNHNY and CDR2 is SVGAGI (reference sequence).

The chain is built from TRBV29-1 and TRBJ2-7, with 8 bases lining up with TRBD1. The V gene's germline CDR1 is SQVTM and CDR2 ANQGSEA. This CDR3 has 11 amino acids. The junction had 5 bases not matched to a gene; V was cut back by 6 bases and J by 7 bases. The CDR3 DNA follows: TGCAGCGTCCGGACAGGGTGGGAGCAGTACTTC. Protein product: CSVRTGWEQYF.

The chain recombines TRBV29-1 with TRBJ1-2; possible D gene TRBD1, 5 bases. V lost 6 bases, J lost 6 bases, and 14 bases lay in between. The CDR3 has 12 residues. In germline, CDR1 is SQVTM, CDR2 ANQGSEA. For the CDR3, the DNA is TGCAGCGTACCCCCAGGAGGGGATGGCTACACCTTC. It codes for CSVPPGGDGYTF.

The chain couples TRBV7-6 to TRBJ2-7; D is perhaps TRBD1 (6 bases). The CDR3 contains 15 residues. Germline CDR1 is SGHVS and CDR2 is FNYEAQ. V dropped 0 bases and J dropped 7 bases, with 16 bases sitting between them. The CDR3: CASSLAPGDGWEQYF. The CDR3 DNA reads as TGTGCCAGCAGCTTAGCCCCAGGGGATGGCTGGGAGCAGTACTTC.

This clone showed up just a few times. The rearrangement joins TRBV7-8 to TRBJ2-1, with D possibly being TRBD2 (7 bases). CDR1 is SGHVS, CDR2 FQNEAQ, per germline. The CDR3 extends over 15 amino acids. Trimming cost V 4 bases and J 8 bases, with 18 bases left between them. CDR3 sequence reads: CASSSQGGVFHEQFF. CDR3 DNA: TGTGCCAGCAGCTCCCAAGGGGGGGTTTTCCATGAGCAGTTCTTC.

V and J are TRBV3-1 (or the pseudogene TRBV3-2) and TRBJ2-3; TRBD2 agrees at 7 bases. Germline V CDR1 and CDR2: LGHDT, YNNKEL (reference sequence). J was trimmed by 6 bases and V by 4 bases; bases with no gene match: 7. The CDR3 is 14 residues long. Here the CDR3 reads CASSPRTRRDTQYF. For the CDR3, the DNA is TGTGCCAGCAGCCCGCGGACTAGGCGGGATACGCAGTATTTT.

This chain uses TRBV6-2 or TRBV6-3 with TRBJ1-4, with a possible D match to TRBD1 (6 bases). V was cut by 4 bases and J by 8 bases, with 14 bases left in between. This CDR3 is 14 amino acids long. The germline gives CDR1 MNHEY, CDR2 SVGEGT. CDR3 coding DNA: TGTGCCAGCAGTTCCGGGACACTAGGGGAAAAACTGTTTTTT. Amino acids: CASSSGTLGEKLFF.

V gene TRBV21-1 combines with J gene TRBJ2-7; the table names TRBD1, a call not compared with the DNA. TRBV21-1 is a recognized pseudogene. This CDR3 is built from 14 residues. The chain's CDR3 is CASKLGQENYEQYF. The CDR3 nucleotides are TGTGCCAGCAAACTGGGACAGGAAAACTACGAGCAGTACTTC.

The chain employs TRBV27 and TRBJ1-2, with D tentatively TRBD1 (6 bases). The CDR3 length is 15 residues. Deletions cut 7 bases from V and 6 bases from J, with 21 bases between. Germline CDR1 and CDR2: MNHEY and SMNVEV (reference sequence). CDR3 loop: CASTPSGQPFDGYTF. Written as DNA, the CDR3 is TGTGCCAGCACCCCGTCAGGACAGCCCTTCGATGGCTACACCTTC.

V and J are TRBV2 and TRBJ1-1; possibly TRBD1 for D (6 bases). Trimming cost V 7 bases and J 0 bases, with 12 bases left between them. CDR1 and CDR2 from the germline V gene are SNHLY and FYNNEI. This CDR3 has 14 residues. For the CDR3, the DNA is TGTGCCAGCACTCTCACAGGGCTGAACACTGAAGCTTTCTTT. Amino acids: CASTLTGLNTEAFF.

In nucleotides, the CDR3 is TGTGCCAGCAGTCCCCGTACCGGGACAGAAGGCTCCTACGAGCAGTACTTC. Its protein product is CASSPRTGTEGSYEQYF. V is TRBV6-2 or TRBV6-3 and J is TRBJ2-7; 7 nucleotides agree with TRBD1. This CDR3 is built from 17 residues. With 5 bases clipped from V and 0 bases from J, the junction kept 13 bases outside the gene matches. CDR1 and CDR2 (germline): MNHEY, SVGEGT.

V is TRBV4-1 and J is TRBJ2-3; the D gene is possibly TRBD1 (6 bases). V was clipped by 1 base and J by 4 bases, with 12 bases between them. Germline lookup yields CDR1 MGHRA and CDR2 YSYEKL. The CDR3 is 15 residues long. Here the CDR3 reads CASSQVGRGADTQYF. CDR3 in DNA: TGCGCCAGCAGCCAAGTCGGCAGGGGTGCAGATACGCAGTATTTT.

The CDR3 is CASSFWVHSGSGEQYF. The CDR3 DNA sequence: TGTGCCAGCAGCTTTTGGGTCCATAGCGGGAGCGGCGAGCAGTACTTC. V and J are TRBV5-4 and TRBJ2-7; 9 nucleotides match TRBD2. Germline V gene data show CDR1 as SGHNT and CDR2 as YYREEE (reference sequence). The CDR3 totals 16 residues. V was clipped by 2 bases and J by 6 bases; unmatched bases: 12.

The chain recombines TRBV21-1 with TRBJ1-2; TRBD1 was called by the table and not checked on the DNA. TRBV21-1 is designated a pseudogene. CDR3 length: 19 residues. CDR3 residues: CASSKARNPRGDNNYGYTF. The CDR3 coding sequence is TGTGCCAGCAGCAAAGCGAGAAATCCCAGGGGGGATAATAACTATGGCTACACCTTC.

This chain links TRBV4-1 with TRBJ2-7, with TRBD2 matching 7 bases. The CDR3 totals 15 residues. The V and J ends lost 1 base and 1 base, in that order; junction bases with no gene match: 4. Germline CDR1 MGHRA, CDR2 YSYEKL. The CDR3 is CASSQAGGRSYEQYF. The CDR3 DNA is TGCGCCAGCAGCCAAGCTGGCGGGAGATCCTACGAGCAGTACTTC.

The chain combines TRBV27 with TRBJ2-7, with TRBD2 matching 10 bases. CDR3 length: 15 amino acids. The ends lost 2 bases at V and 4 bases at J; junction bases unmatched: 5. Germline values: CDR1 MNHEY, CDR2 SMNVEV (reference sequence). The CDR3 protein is CASSLRAGGPYEQYF. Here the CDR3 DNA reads TGTGCCAGCAGTTTACGAGCGGGAGGGCCTTACGAGCAGTACTTC.

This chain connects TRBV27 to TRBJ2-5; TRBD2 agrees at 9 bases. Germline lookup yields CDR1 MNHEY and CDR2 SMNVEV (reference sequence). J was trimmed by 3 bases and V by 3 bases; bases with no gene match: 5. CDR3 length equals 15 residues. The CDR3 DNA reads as TGTGCCAGCAGTTTTTTTAGCGGGGGAAAAGAGACCCAGTACTTC. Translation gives CASSFFSGGKETQYF.

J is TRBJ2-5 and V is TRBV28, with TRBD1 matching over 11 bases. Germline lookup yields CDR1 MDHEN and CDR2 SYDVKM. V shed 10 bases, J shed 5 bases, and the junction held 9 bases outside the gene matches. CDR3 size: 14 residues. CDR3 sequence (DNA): TGTGCCACCAGCCGGGACAGGGGGTCCGAGACCCAGTACTTC. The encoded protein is CATSRDRGSETQYF.

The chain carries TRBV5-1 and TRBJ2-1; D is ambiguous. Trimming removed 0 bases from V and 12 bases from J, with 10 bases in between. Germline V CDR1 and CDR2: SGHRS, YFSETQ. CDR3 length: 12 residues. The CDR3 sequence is CASSLERNTQFF. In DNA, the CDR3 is TGCGCCAGCAGCTTGGAGAGGAACACGCAGTTCTTC.

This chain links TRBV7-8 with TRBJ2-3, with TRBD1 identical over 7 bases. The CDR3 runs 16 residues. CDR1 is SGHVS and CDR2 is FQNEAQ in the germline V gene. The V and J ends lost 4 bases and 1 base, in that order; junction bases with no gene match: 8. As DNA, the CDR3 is TGTGCCAGCAGCTCCGAGGGGGCGCTGGGCACAGATACGCAGTATTTT. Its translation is CASSSEGALGTDTQYF. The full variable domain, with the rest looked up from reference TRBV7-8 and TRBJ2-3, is GAGVSQSPRYKVAKRGQDVALRCDPISGHVSLFWYQQALGQGPEFLTYFQNEAQLDKSGLPSDRFFAERPEGSVSTLKIQRTQQEDSAVYLCASSSEGALGTDTQYFGPGTRLTVL.

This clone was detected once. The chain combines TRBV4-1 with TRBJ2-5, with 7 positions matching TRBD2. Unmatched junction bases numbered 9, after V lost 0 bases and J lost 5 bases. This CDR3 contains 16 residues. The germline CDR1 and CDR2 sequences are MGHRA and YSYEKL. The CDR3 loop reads CASSQDYGGVRETQYF. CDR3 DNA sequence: TGCGCCAGCAGCCAAGATTATGGGGGGGTAAGGGAGACCCAGTACTTC.

DNA for the CDR3: TGTGCCAGCAGCGTAGGACAGGCTAACTACGAGCAGTACTTC. It is translated as CASSVGQANYEQYF. The rearrangement links TRBV9 to TRBJ2-7, with D tentatively TRBD1 (6 bases). This CDR3 has 14 amino acids. Trimming removed 0 bases at V and 3 bases at J, with 10 bases between. Germline lookup yields CDR1 SGDLS and CDR2 YYNGEE.